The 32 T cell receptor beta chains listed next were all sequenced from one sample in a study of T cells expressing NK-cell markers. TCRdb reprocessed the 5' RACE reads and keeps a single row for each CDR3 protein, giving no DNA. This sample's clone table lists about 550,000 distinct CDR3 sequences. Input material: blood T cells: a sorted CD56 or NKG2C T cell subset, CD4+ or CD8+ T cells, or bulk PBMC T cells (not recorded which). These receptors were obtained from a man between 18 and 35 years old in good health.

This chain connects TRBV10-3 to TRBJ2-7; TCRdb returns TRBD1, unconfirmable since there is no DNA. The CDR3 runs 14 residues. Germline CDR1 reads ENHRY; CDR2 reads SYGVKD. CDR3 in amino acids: CAISRVGGRFEQYF.

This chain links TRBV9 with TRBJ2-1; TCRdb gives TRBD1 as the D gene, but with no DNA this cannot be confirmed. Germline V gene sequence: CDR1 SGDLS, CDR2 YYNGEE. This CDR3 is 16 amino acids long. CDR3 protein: CASSPRRQVSLGEQFF.

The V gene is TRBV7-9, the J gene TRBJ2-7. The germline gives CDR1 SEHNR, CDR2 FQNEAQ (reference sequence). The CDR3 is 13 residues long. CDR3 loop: CASSFPASYEQYF.

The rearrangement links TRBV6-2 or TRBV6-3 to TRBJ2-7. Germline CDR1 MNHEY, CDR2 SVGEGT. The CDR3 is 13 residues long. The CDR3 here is CASTNVASYEQYF.

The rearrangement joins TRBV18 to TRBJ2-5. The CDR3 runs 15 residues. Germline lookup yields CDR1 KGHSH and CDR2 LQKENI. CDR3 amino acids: CASSPPVEVGETQYF.

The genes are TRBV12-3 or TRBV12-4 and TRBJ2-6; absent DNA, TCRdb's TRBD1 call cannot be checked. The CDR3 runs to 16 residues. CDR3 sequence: CASSRDPRVGANVLTF.

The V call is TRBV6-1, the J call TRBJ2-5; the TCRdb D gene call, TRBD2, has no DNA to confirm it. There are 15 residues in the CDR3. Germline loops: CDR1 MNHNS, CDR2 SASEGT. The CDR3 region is CASSPSGRFLETQYF.

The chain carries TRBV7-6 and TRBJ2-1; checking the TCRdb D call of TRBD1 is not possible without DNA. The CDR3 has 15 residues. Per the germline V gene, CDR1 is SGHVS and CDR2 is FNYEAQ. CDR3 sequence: CASSSSRGPYNEQFF.

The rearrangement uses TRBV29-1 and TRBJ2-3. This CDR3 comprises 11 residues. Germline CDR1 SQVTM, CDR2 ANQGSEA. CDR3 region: CSWGGTDTQYF.

This chain's CDR3 is CASSLRAGANEQFF. This chain connects TRBV7-3 to TRBJ2-1; absent DNA, TCRdb's TRBD2 call cannot be checked. The CDR3 length is 14 residues. Germline-derived CDR1 and CDR2 are SGHTA and FQGTGA.

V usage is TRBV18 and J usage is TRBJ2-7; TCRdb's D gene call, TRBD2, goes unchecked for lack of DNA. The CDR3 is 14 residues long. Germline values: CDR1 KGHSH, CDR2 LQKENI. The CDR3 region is CASSPSQEGHEQYF.

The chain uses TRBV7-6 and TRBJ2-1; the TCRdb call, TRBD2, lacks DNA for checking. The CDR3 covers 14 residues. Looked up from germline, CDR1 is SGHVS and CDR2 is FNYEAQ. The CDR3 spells CASSSASGSGEQFF.

CDR3 protein: CASSIGWDINTGELFF. V gene TRBV19 combines with J gene TRBJ2-2; the TRBD1 assignment by TCRdb is unverifiable without DNA. Germline assignment: CDR1 LNHDA and CDR2 SQIVND (reference sequence). The CDR3 is 16 amino acids.

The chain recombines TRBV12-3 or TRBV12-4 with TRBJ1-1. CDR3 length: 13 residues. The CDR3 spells CASSQTDRLEAFF.

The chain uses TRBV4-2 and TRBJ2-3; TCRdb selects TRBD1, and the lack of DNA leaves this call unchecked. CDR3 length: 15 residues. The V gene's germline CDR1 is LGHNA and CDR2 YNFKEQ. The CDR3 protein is CASSGEGQTTDTQYF.

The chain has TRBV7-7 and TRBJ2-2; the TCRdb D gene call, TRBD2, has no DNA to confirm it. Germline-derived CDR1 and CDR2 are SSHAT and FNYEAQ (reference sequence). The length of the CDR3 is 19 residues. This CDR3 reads CASSFLPGLAESNTGELFF.

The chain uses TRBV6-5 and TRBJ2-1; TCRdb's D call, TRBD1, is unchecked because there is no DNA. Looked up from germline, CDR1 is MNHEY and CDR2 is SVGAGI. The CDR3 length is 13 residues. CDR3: CASSYGGSGQKFF.

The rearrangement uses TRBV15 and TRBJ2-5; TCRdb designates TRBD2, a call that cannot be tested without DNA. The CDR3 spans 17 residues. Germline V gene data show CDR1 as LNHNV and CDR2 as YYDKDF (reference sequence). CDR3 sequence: CATSRGGASGDQETQYF.

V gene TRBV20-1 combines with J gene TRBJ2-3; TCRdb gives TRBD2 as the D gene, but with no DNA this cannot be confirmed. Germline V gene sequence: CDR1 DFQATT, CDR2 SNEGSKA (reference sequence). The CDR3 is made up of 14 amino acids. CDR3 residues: CSASSSSSTDTQYF.

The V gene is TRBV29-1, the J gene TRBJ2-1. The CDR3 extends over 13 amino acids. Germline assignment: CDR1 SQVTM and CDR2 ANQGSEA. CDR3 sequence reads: CSVEGFLGDEQFF.

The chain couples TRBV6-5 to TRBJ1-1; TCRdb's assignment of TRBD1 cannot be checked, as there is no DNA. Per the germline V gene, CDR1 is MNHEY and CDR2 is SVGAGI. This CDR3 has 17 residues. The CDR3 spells CASSYLSMGTGRTEAFF.

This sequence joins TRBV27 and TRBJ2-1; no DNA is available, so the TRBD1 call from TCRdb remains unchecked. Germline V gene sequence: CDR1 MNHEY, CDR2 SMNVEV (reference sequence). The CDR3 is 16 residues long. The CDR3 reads CASSLSRGQGLHEQFF.

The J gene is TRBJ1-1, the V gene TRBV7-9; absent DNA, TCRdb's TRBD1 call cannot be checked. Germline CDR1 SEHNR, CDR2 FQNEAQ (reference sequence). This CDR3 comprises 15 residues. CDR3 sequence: CASSFKGQPNTEAFF.

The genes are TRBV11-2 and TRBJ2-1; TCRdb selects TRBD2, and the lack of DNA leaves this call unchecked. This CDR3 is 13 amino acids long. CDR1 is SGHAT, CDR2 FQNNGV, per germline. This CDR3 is CASGRLAGHEQFF.

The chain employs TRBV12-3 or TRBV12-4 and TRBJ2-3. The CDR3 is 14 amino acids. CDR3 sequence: CASSFSLFTDTQYF.

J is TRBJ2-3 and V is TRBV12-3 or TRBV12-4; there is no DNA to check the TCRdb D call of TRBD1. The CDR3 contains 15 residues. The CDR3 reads CASSRNRGRTDTQYF.

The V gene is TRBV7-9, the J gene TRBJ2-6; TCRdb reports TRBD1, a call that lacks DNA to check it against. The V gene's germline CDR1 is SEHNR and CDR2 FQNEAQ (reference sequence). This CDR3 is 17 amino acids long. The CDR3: CASSYGTGLSGANVLTF. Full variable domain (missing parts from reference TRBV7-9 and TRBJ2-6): DTGVSQNPRHKITKRGQNVTFRCDPISEHNRLYWYRQTLGQGPEFLTYFQNEAQLEKSRLLSDRFSAERPKGSFSTLEIQRTEQGDSAMYLCASSYGTGLSGANVLTFGAGSRLTVL.

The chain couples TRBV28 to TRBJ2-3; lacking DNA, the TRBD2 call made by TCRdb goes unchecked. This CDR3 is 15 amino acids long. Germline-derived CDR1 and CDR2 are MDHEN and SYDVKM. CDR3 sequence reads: CASSGLGVLTDTQYF.

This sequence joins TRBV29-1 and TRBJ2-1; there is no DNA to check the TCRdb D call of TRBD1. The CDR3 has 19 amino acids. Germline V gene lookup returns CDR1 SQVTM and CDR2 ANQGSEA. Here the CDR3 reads CSVAGEDSLYEVPYNEQFF.

The CDR3 is CASSLREGQGTDTQYF. V usage is TRBV11-3 and J usage is TRBJ2-3; TCRdb calls TRBD2, which cannot be checked without DNA. The CDR3 extends over 16 amino acids. Looked up from germline, CDR1 is SGHNT and CDR2 is YENEEA.

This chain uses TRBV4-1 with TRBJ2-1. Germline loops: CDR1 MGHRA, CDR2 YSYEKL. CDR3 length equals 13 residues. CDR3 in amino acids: CASSQGASNEQFF.

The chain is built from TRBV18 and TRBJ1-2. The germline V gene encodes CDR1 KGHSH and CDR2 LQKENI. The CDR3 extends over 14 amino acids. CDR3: CASSLTADNYGYTF.